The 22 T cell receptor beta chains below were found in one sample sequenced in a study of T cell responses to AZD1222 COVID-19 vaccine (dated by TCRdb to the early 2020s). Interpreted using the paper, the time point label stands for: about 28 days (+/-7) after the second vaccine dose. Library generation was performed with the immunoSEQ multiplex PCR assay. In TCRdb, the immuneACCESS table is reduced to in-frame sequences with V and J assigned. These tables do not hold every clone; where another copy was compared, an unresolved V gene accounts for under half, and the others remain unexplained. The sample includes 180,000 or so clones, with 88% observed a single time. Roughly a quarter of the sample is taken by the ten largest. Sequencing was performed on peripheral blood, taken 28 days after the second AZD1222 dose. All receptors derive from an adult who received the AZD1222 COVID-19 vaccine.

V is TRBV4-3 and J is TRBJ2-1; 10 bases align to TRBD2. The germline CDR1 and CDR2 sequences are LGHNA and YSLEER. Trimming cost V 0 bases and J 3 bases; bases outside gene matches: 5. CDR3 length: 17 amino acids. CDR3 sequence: CASSQDWASGGYNEQFF. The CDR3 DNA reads TGCGCCAGCAGCCAAGATTGGGCTAGCGGGGGCTACAATGAGCAGTTCTTC.

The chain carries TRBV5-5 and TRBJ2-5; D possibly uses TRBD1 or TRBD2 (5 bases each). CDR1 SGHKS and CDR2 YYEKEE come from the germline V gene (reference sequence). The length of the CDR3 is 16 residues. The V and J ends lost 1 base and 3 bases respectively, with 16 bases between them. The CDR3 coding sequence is TGTGCCAGCAGCTTGTTTCAGGGTACGGGAAAAGAGACCCAGTACTTC. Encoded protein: CASSLFQGTGKETQYF.

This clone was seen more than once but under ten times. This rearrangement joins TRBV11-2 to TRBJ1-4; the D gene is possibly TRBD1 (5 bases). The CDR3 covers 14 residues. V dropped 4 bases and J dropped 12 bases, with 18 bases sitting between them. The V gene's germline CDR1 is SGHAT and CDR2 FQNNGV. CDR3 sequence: CASSSKNGTFELFF. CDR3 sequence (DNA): TGTGCCAGCAGCTCAAAAAACGGGACCTTTGAACTGTTTTTT.

This CDR3 reads CASSFGAGNTIYF. CDR3 bases: TGTGCCAGCAGTTTTGGGGCTGGAAACACCATATATTTT. The chain is built from TRBV12-3 or TRBV12-4 and TRBJ1-3; D not certain. This CDR3 region has 13 residues. The V end was cut by 3 bases, the J end by 2 bases, with 5 bases between.

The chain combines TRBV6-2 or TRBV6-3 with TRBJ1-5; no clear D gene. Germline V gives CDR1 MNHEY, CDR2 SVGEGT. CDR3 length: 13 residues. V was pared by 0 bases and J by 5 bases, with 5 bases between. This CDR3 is CASSYSRYQPQHF. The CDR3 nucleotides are TGTGCCAGCAGTTACTCGAGATATCAGCCCCAGCATTTT.

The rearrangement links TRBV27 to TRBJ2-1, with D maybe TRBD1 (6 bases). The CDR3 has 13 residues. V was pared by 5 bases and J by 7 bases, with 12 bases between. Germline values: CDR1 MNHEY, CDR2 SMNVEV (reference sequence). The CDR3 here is CASSPTGWNEQFF. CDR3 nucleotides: TGTGCCAGCAGTCCAACAGGGTGGAATGAGCAGTTCTTC.

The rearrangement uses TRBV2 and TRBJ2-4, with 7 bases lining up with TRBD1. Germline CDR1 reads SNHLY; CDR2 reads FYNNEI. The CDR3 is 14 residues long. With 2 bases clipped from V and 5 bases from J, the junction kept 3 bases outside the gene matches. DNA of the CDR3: TGTGCCAGCAGTGAACGGACAGGCGAAAACATTCAGTACTTC. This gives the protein CASSERTGENIQYF.

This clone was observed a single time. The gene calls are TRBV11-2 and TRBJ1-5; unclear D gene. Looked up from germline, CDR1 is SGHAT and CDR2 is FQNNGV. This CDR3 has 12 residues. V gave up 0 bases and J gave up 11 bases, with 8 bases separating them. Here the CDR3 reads CASSLDPRAQHF. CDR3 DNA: TGTGCCAGCAGCTTAGATCCGCGAGCCCAGCATTTT.

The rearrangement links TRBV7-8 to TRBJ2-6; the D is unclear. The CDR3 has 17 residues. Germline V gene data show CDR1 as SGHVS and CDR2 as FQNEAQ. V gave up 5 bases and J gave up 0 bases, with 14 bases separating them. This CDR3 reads CASSPFGIFSGANVLTF. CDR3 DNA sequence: TGTGCCAGCAGCCCCTTTGGCATCTTCTCTGGGGCCAACGTCCTGACTTTC.

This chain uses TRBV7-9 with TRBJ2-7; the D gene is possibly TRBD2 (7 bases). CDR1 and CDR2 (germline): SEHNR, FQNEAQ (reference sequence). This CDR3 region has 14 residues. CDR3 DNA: TGTGCGGCGAATAGGGGGGAGGGCCGCAACGAGCAGTACTTC. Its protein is CAANRGEGRNEQYF.

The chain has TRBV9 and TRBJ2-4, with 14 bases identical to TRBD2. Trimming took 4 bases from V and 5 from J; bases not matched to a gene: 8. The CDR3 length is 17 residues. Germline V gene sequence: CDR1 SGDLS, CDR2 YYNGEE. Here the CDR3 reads CASSSGTSGSSQNIQYF. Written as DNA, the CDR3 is TGTGCCAGCAGCTCAGGGACTAGCGGGAGTTCCCAAAACATTCAGTACTTC.

The CDR3: CASGRENNEQFF. The CDR3, as DNA: TGTGCCAGCGGGCGGGAGAACAATGAGCAGTTCTTC. This rearrangement joins TRBV12-3 or TRBV12-4 to TRBJ2-1, with 7 positions matching TRBD2. Trimming took 8 bases from V and 5 from J; bases not matched to a gene: 3. The CDR3 runs to 12 residues.

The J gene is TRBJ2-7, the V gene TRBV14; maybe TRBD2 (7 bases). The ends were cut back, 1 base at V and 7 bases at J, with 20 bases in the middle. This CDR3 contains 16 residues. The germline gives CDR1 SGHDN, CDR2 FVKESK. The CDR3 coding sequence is TGTGCCAGCAGCCAAGCTCCGGGAGGAGCCCAGGGGGAGCAGTACTTC. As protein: CASSQAPGGAQGEQYF.

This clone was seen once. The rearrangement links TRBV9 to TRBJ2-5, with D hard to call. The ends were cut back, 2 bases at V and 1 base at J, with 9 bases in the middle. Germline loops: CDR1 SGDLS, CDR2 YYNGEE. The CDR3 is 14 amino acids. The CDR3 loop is CASSVEAFQETQYF. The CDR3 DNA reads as TGTGCCAGCAGCGTCGAGGCCTTCCAAGAGACCCAGTACTTC.

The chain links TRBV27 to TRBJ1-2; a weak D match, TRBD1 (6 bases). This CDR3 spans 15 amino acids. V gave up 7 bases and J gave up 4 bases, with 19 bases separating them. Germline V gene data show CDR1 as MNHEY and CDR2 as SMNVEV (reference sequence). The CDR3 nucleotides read TGTGCCAGCACCCCGGCCGGTCAGGGGTTCTATGGCTACACCTTC. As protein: CASTPAGQGFYGYTF.

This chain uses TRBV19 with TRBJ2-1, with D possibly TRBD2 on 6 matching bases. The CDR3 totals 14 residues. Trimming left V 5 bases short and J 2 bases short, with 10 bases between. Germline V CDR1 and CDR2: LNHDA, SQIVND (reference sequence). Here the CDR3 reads CASSSSDTYNEQFF. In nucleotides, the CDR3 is TGTGCCAGTAGTTCTAGCGACACCTACAATGAGCAGTTCTTC.

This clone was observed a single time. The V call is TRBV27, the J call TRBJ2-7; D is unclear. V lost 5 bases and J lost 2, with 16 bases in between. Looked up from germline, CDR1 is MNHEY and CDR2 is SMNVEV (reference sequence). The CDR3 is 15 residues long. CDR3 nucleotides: TGTGCCAGCAGTCCGGGTTCAGTACAAGCCTACGAGCAGTACTTC. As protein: CASSPGSVQAYEQYF.

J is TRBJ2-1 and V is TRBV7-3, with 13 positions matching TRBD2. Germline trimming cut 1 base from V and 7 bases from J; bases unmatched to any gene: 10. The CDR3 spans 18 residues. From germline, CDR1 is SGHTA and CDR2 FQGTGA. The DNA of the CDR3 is TGTGCCAGCAGCTTAAGGCCCCCAACTAGCGGGAGGGGGAATGAGCAGTTCTTC. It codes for CASSLRPPTSGRGNEQFF.

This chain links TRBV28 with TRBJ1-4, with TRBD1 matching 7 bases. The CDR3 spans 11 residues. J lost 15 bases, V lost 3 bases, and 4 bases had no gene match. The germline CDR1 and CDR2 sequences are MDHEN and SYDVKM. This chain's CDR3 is CASSLTDRLFF. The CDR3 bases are TGTGCCAGCAGTTTGACGGACAGGTTGTTTTTT.

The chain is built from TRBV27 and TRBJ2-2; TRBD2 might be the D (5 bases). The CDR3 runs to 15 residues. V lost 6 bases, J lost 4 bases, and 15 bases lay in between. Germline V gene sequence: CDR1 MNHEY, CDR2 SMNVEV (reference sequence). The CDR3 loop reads CASSGWTGFTGELFF. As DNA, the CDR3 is TGTGCCAGCAGCGGGTGGACGGGGTTCACCGGGGAGCTGTTTTTT.

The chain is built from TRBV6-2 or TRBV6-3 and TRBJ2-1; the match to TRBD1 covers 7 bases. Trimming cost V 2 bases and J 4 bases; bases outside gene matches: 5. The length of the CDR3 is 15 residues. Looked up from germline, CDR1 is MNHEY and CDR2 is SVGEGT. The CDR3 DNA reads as TGTGCCAGCAGTTACCAAGGACAGGCATACAATGAGCAGTTCTTC. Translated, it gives CASSYQGQAYNEQFF.

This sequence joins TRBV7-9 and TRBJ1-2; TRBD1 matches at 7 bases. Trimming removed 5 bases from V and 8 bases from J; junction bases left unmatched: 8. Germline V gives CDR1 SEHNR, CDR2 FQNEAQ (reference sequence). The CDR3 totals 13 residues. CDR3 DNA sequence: TGTGCCAGCAGCCCAGGGGGGACATGGGGCTACACCTTC. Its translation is CASSPGGTWGYTF. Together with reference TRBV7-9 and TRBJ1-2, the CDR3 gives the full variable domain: DTGVSQNPRHKITKRGQNVTFRCDPISEHNRLYWYRQTLGQGPEFLTYFQNEAQLEKSRLLSDRFSAERPKGSFSTLEIQRTEQGDSAMYLCASSPGGTWGYTFGSGTRLTVV.